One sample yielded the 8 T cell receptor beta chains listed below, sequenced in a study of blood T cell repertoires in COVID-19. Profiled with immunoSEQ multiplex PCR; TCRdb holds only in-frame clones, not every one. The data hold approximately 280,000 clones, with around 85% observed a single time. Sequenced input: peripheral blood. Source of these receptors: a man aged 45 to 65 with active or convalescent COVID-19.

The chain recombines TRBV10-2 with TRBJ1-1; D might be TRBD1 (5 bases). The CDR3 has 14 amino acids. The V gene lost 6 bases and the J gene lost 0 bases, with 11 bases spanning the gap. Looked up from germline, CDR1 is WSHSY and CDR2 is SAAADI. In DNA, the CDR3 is TGCGCCAGCAGACAGGCCTCCTTGAACACTGAAGCTTTCTTT. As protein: CASRQASLNTEAFF.

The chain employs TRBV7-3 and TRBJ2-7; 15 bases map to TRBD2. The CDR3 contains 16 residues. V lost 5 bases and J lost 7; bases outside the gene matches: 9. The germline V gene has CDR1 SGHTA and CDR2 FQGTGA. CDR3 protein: CASSPTGLAGGPEQYF. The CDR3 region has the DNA TGTGCCAGCAGCCCGACAGGACTAGCGGGAGGGCCGGAGCAGTACTTC.

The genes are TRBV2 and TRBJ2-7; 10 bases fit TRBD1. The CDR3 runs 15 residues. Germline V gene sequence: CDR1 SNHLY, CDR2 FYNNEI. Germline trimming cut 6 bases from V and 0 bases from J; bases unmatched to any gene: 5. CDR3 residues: CASRGDRGSSYEQYF. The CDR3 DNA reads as TGTGCCAGCAGGGGGGACAGGGGAAGCTCCTACGAGCAGTACTTC.

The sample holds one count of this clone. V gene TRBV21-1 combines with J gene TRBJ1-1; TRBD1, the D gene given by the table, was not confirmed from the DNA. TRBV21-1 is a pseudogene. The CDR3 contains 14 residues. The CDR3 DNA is TGTGCCAGCAGCAATGACAGGGGTGACACTGAAGCTTTCTTT. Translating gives CASSNDRGDTEAFF.

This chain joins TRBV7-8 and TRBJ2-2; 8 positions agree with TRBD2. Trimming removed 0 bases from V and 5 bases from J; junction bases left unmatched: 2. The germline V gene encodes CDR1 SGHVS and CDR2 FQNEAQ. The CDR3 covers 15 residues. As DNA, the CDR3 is TGTGCCAGCAGCTTAGCACGGGAGGGGACCGGGGAGCTGTTTTTT. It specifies CASSLAREGTGELFF.

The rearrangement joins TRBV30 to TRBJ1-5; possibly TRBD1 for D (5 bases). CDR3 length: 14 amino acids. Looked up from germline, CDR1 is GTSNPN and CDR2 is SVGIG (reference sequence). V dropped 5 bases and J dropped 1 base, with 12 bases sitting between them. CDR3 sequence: CAWSTVQSNQPQHF. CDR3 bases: TGTGCCTGGTCGACAGTACAGAGCAATCAGCCCCAGCATTTT.

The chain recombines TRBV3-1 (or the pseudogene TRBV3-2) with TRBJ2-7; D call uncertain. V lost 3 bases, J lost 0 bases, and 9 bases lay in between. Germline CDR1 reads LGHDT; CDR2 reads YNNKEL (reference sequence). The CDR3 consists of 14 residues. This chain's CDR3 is CASSHGGISYEQYF. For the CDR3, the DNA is TGTGCCAGCAGCCATGGCGGAATCTCCTACGAGCAGTACTTC.

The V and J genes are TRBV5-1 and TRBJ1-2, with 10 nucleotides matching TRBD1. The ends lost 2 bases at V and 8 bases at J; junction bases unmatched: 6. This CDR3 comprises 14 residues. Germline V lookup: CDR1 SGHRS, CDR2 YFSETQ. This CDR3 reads CASSLGQGGRGYTF. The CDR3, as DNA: TGCGCCAGCAGCTTAGGACAGGGGGGAAGAGGCTACACCTTC.